Following are 21 T cell receptor beta chains from one sample sequenced in a study of neurological immune-mediated disorders. Each CDR3 protein gets one entry after TCRdb re-called the 5' RACE reads with MiXCR. This table has more than 75,000 distinct CDR3 sequences, approximately 3.5% appearing once. The sample taken for sequencing was PBMCs. The origin of the receptors is a woman aged 45-60 years with multiple sclerosis.

This clonotype showed up many times. V usage is TRBV12-3 or TRBV12-4 and J usage is TRBJ1-2, with D possibly matching TRBD1 (5 bases). There are 13 residues in the CDR3. V lost 5 bases to trimming and J lost 6 bases, with 13 bases between them. The CDR3 here is CASSLRDANGYTF. The CDR3 coding sequence is TGTGCCAGCAGTCTCAGGGATGCAAATGGCTACACCTTC.

This clonotype was seen ten or more times. The chain has TRBV21-1 and TRBJ2-7; TRBD2, as called in the table, went unchecked against the DNA. TRBV21-1 is an annotated pseudogene. The CDR3 runs 16 residues. The CDR3 spells CASSTSGGANGHEQYF. As DNA, the CDR3 is TGTGCCAGCAGCACTAGCGGGGGGGCGAATGGGCACGAGCAGTACTTC.

This clonotype was detected many times. The chain recombines TRBV11-2 with TRBJ2-3; TRBD2 might be the D (6 bases). This CDR3 region has 13 residues. Deletions cut 2 bases from V and 5 bases from J, with 8 bases between. CDR1 is SGHAT, CDR2 FQNNGV, per germline. The CDR3 region has the DNA TGTGCCAGCAGCTTACCCGGGGGAGATACGCAGTATTTT. Translating it yields CASSLPGGDTQYF.

On this clonotype: A much larger clone differs by one base, so this may be a read error. In this CDR3 the conserved last residue, phenylalanine or tryptophan, is missing, so a read error is likely. This chain uses TRBV18 with TRBJ2-7, with D uncertain. CDR3 length: 13 amino acids. V lost 6 bases and J lost 0, with 9 bases in between. CDR1 is KGHSH and CDR2 is LQKENI in the germline V gene. CDR3 DNA sequence: TGTGCCAGCTCTTCCTACCACTCCTACGAGCAGTACTTA. Amino acids: CASSSYHSYEQYL.

This chain connects TRBV7-2 to TRBJ1-1; weak D call: TRBD1 (6 bases). Looked up from germline, CDR1 is SGHTA and CDR2 is FQGNSA. The CDR3 runs to 15 residues. V was shortened by 5 bases and J by 4 bases, with 17 bases between the two germline ends. CDR3 DNA: TGTGCCAGCAGCCACACTACAGGGTTAGGCACTGAAGCTTTCTTT. It translates to CASSHTTGLGTEAFF.

This clonotype was counted at least ten times. The rearrangement joins TRBV5-5 to TRBJ1-2, with 9 positions matching TRBD1. Per germline, CDR1 SGHKS and CDR2 YYEKEE (reference sequence). The junction had 9 bases not matched to a gene; V was cut back by 5 bases and J by 4 bases. The CDR3 runs 15 residues. This CDR3 is CASRVGQGSGYGYTF. CDR3 bases: TGTGCCAGCAGGGTTGGACAGGGGAGTGGCTATGGCTACACCTTC.

This clonotype was seen repeatedly, ten times or more. The chain combines TRBV2 with TRBJ2-7; D ambiguous. There are 14 residues in the CDR3. Trimming took 10 bases from V and 2 from J, leaving 18 bases between them. Germline V gene data show CDR1 as SNHLY and CDR2 as FYNNEI. Here the CDR3 reads CATLTDTVTYEQYF. The CDR3 nucleotides are TGTGCCACACTGACCGACACTGTAACCTACGAGCAGTACTTC. Using reference TRBV2 and TRBJ2-7 for the parts outside the CDR3, the full variable domain is EPEVTQTPSHQVTQMGQEVILRCVPISNHLYFYWYRQILGQKVEFLVSFYNNEISEKSEIFDDQFSVERPDGSNFTLKIRSTKLEDSAMYFCATLTDTVTYEQYFGPGTRLTVT.

This clonotype was counted at least ten times. The rearrangement uses TRBV27 and TRBJ2-3, with D perhaps matching TRBD2 (5 bases). The CDR3 covers 16 residues. The ends were cut back, 0 bases at V and 1 base at J, with 11 bases in the middle. Germline-derived CDR1 and CDR2 are MNHEY and SMNVEV (reference sequence). CDR3 DNA: TGTGCCAGCAGTTTATCGGGGAGTCGTCGCACAGATACGCAGTATTTT. This encodes CASSLSGSRRTDTQYF.

The CDR3 DNA reads TGCGCCAGCAGCCAAGATAATAGGCGAATGTTACACTTT. Amino acid sequence: CASSQDNRRMLHF. The chain recombines TRBV4-1 with TRBJ1-6; D unclear. This CDR3 comprises 13 residues. V was clipped by 0 bases and J by 19 bases, with 16 bases between them. Germline CDR1 is MGHRA and CDR2 is YSYEKL.

This clonotype was observed many times. The rearrangement joins TRBV20-1 to TRBJ1-5; 7 bases are a match to TRBD1. After removal of 0 bases from V and 5 bases from J, the junction contained 7 bases not matched to a gene. Germline V gene sequence: CDR1 DFQATT, CDR2 SNEGSKA (reference sequence). The CDR3 spans 15 residues. CDR3: CSARDLGQRDQPQHF. In DNA form, the CDR3 reads TGCAGTGCTAGAGACCTGGGACAGAGAGATCAGCCCCAGCATTTT.

This clonotype was observed many times. V and J are TRBV6-5 and TRBJ1-2; no firm D call. This CDR3 is built from 17 residues. Germline loops: CDR1 MNHEY, CDR2 SVGAGI. V gave up 7 bases and J gave up 6 bases, with 27 bases separating them. The CDR3 loop reads CASIPRLEGWLTHGYTF. In DNA form, the CDR3 reads TGTGCCAGCATTCCTCGTCTGGAAGGTTGGTTGACGCATGGCTACACCTTC.

This clonotype was detected a few times. Being one base from a much bigger clone, this may be a read error. The chain uses TRBV12-3 or TRBV12-4 and TRBJ2-1; no clear D gene. This CDR3 has 13 amino acids. The CDR3 nucleotides are TGTGCCAGCTACCATAGCTCCTACAATGCGCAGTTCTTC. Amino acids: CASYHSSYNAQFF.

This clonotype occurred many times. This chain uses TRBV5-5 with TRBJ2-3; 14 bases map to TRBD2. The CDR3 is 22 residues long. Germline CDR1 reads SGHKS; CDR2 reads YYEKEE (reference sequence). With V trimmed by 2 bases and J by 2 bases, 19 bases remained unmatched. CDR3 coding DNA: TGTGCCAGCAGCTTTTTGCTGCGGGTCGCGGGACTAGCGGGGGAGTACACAGATACGCAGTATTTT. Its protein product is CASSFLLRVAGLAGEYTDTQYF.

In this sample, this clonotype turned up many times. This sequence joins TRBV24-1 and TRBJ2-1; 10 bases agree with TRBD2. V gave up 8 bases and J gave up 0 bases; unmatched junction bases: 6. The germline gives CDR1 KGHDR, CDR2 SFDVKD. This CDR3 is built from 16 residues. The CDR3 nucleotides read TGTGCCACCACAAGCGGGGGGGTTAGCTCCTACAATGAGCAGTTCTTC. Encoded protein: CATTSGGVSSYNEQFF.

This clonotype was counted ten times or more. V and J are TRBV5-4 and TRBJ1-1; 7 bases align to TRBD1. The V gene's germline CDR1 is SGHNT and CDR2 YYREEE (reference sequence). This CDR3 has 16 residues. V lost 4 bases to trimming and J lost 2 bases; unmatched junction nucleotides: 11. DNA of the CDR3: TGTGCCAGCAGCCAGGGGGTGAATGGACAAAACACTGAAGCTTTCTTT. This translates into CASSQGVNGQNTEAFF. Full variable domain (remainder filled in from reference TRBV5-4 and TRBJ1-1): ETGVTQSPTHLIKTRGQQVTLRCSSQSGHNTVSWYQQALGQGPQFIFQYYREEENGRGNFPPRFSGLQFPNYSSELNVNALELDDSALYLCASSQGVNGQNTEAFFGQGTRLTVV.

In its sample, this clonotype was seen many times. This rearrangement joins TRBV14 to TRBJ1-1; D unresolved. The CDR3 has 14 amino acids. The V gene lost 2 bases and the J gene lost 1 base, with 8 bases spanning the gap. Germline V CDR1 and CDR2: SGHDN, FVKESK. In DNA, the CDR3 is TGTGCCAGCAGCCAATACCTGGGGAACACTGAAGCTTTCTTT. It encodes CASSQYLGNTEAFF.

As for this clonotype: This may stem from a read error, because a much larger clone lies one nucleotide away. Because the CDR3 is missing its conserved closing phenylalanine or tryptophan, this is likely a read error. The genes are TRBV5-1 and TRBJ1-1; tentative D call: TRBD1 (5 bases). The CDR3 spans 13 residues. Looked up from germline, CDR1 is SGHRS and CDR2 is YFSETQ. V was cut by 4 bases and J by 4 bases, with 11 bases left in between. The CDR3 region has the DNA TGCGCCAGCAGCCGGACGGGGCGCACTGAAGCTTTCATT. This encodes CASSRTGRTEAFI.

In this sample, this clonotype turned up many times. The rearrangement links TRBV7-6 to TRBJ2-1; D not resolved. The germline V gene has CDR1 SGHVS and CDR2 FNYEAQ. This CDR3 contains 15 residues. Trimming pared 0 bases from V and 5 bases from J, leaving 11 bases between. This chain's CDR3 is CASSLATTSNNEQFF. As DNA, the CDR3 is TGTGCCAGCAGCTTAGCGACCACTTCGAACAATGAGCAGTTCTTC.

This clonotype was detected ten times or more. This chain joins TRBV13 and TRBJ2-1; no definite D call. Deletions cut 3 bases from V and 8 bases from J, with 20 bases between. The CDR3 runs to 16 residues. CDR1 and CDR2 from the germline V gene are PRHDT and FYEKMQ (reference sequence). CDR3 sequence reads: CASSFDSIGDLDEQFF. The CDR3 region has the DNA TGTGCCAGCAGCTTTGATAGTATTGGGGATTTGGATGAGCAGTTCTTC.

This clonotype was counted at least ten times. This sequence joins TRBV6-5 and TRBJ1-2; D not certain. The ends were cut back, 4 bases at V and 2 bases at J, with 8 bases in the middle. This CDR3 spans 13 amino acids. Germline V gives CDR1 MNHEY, CDR2 SVGAGI. CDR3 in amino acids: CASSSRLNYGYTF. As DNA, the CDR3 is TGTGCCAGCAGTTCCAGGCTAAACTATGGCTACACCTTC.

There are many counts of this clonotype. This sequence joins TRBV7-9 and TRBJ1-1; D perhaps matches TRBD1 (6 bases). The CDR3 spans 13 residues. With 9 bases removed from V and 7 bases from J, the gap between germline ends came to 18 bases. Germline V gene lookup returns CDR1 SEHNR and CDR2 FQNEAQ (reference sequence). CDR3: CASLQGRGGEAFF. CDR3 in DNA: TGTGCCAGTCTACAGGGACGGGGTGGTGAAGCTTTCTTT.